This T cell receptor (beta chain) was sequenced for a study of T cell repertoires in cytomegalovirus infection (dated by TCRdb to between 2018 and 2021). In the study overall: Alongside well-studied HLA-B-restricted epitopes, the peptide stimulations were aimed at recently identified HLA-C-restricted CMV epitopes, whose presentation resists viral immunomodulation. Donor HLA type was relevant to the analysis, because carriage of CMV infection together with the matching HLA type was indicated by public TCR beta signatures. Study-level results and caveats: In both this cohort and an independent cohort of 352 donors, the cumulative frequency of public TCR beta family members distinguished carriers of CMV infection plus the relevant HLA type. In the ex vivo response, HLA-C-restricted CMV-specific TCR beta clonotypes were dominant, and in two of eight donors the single most frequent clonotype came from this HLA-C-restricted group.

The sample's treatment or condition label is to be understood as: in vitro stimulation with specific CMV peptide epitopes to enrich CMV-specific T cells. This clonotype was seen more than once but under ten times. Its antigen is currently not known. The sample holds no much larger clone one base away, and base qualities are not on file. Sequencing was performed on an Illumina HiSeq 1500. TCRdb redid the processing of the public reads, applying fastp at Q25 and MiXCR, and retained in-frame beta chains. Merged by CDR3 protein, the rows form single entries marked with the most common genes and DNA. This sample lists under 200,000 distinct CDR3 sequences; less than 25% were detected once. 20% to 30% of the sample comes from the top ten. Germline trimming: 5 bases from V, 8 bases from J; junction bases outside gene matches: 11. Looking up the germline V gene yields CDR1 SGHTA and CDR2 FQGTGA. The CDR3 numbers 15 residues from cysteine through phenylalanine. The retained sequence is limited to the CDR3, 45 bases, with the frame set at the first base.

The chain was built from TRBV7-3 and TRBJ1-4, and 7 junctional nucleotides match TRBD1. The clonotype was recovered from a human donor in good health (CMV status not recorded). Some clones in this sample may be carry-over from other donors' samples. Specimen: CD8+ T cells from cultured PBMCs, collected from culture after CMV antigen stimulation. In nucleotides, the sequence is TGTGCCAGCAGCGCCCAAGGGGGCAGTATCGAAAAACTGTTTTTT. Its coded protein is CASSAQGGSIEKLFF.